This TCR beta chain was identified during a study of response to subunit inactivated influenza vaccine. A remark on this clonotype: No antigen is known for it.

V was cut by 3 bases and J by 6 bases, with 12 bases left in between. The germline V gene encodes CDR1 LGHNA and CDR2 YNFKEQ. This CDR3 has 14 amino acids. Overall study results and limits: The study's authors posited that every seasonal influenza vaccination enlists few new T cells.

TCRdb re-called the RT-PCR reads with MiXCR, one entry per CDR3 protein. The table records a few hundred thousand distinct CDR3 sequences, roughly 15% of them present only once. V gene TRBV4-2 combines with J gene TRBJ2-1; D not certain. Sample: PBMCs from blood, taken approximately 13 days after vaccination. This receptor was identified in a man aged 50-59 years who received an inactivated influenza vaccine. CDR3 sequence (DNA): TGTGCCAGCAGCCAGGCCACCGGAAGCAATGAGCAGTTCTTC. It yields the protein CASSQATGSNEQFF.